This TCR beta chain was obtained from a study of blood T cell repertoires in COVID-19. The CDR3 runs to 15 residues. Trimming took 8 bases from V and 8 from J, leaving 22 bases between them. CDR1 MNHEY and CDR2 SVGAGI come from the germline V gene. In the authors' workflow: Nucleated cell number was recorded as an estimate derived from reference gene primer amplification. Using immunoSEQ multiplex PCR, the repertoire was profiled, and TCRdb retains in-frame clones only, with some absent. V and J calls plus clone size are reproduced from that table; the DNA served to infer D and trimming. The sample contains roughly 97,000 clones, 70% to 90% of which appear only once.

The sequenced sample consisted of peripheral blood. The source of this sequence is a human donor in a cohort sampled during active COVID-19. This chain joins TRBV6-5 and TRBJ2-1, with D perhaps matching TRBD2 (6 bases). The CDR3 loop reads CASSKGLKNGHEQFF. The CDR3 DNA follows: TGTGCCAGCTCAAAGGGACTTAAAAATGGCCATGAGCAGTTCTTC.